This T cell receptor beta chain was sequenced for a study of blood T cells in healthy people across ages (dated by TCRdb to 2013 to 2016). With regard to the full study: In model experiments, template switching captured roughly one uniquely barcoded TCR beta cDNA molecule for every two T cells. To avoid experimental bias, donors of different ages were randomly spread across the sequencing lanes. Age-related changes in TCR beta repertoire diversity were measured in the study by deep sequencing normalized with unique cDNA molecular identifiers. Four age groups were formed from the donors: young (average roughly 15 years), middle-aged (approximately 39), aged (62) and long-lived (82). For two donors (one aged 18 to 29 and one aged 80 or older), the study analyzed two additional independent replicas of 1 million unique cDNA reads from the same blood draw.

About this clonotype: The clone's antigen remains unknown. Base quality data are lacking; no much larger clone is found one base away.

After removal of 1 base from V and 3 bases from J, the junction retains 6 bases not matched to a gene. Reading the germline V gene gives CDR1 SGHTA and CDR2 FQGNSA. From its cysteine to its phenylalanine, the CDR3 spans 16 amino acids. Of all the DNA, just the CDR3 is kept, 48 bases in frame from base 1. Donors were a few dozen systemically healthy Caucasian individuals from Russia aged about 6 to 100 years. Each donor gave roughly 11 milliliters of peripheral blood, drawn into EDTA-treated Vacutainer tubes. Ficoll-Paque density-gradient centrifugation was used to isolate PBMCs, with at least 6 million obtained per sample. Trizol reagent was used to extract total RNA from PBMCs, with at least 6 micrograms per sample. For every donor, an aliquot of PBMCs went through flow cytometry to measure the percentages of naive CD45RAhigh/CD27high T cells. Results and caveats for the whole study, not just this receptor: Since profiling was done on bulk unsorted PBMCs, naive and antigen-experienced compartments could not be conclusively compared. Compared with the aged group, the long-lived group had more naive CD4+ T cells, fewer expanded clones and increased TCR diversity, suggesting age selection. As age increased, observed TCR beta diversity per million T cells dropped in a roughly linear way, and a significant reduction was already evident by age 40. Because donor CMV infection status was unknown, age-related changes in expanded clonotypes were potentially confounded. Total diversity estimates from one million sequenced T cells were considered lower bounds and underestimates. Observed TCR beta diversity correlated strongly with the percentage of naive T cells measured by flow cytometry.

Libraries came from 5' RACE. Sequencer: Illumina HiSeq 2500. The second PCR ran for about 6 to 12 cycles and used a J-beta primer mix along with a sample-barcoded 5' primer. Each TCR beta cDNA molecule received a unique molecular identifier from a template-switch 5' adaptor carrying 12 random nucleotides. At least 3 million CDR3-containing paired-end reads were obtained from each sample. First-strand cDNA was synthesized from all RNA with the Mint cDNA synthesis kit, primed by a TRBC-specific oligonucleotide. All cDNA was treated with uracil-DNA glycosylase and then went through a first 18-cycle PCR with the universal primers M1SS and BC2_uni_R. As for how the authors treated the data: For normalization, 1 million high-quality reads were randomly selected from each sample, with every read carrying a distinct molecular identifier. Reads with shared molecular identifiers were discarded instead of being binned into consensus sequences. MiTCR, set to a Q25 quality threshold and the strictest error-elimination algorithm, was used for CDR3 identification, clonotype clustering and error correction. Lower-bound total TCR beta diversity was estimated with a nonparametric unseen species model using Euler transformation. TCRdb handled the public reads itself, with Q25 trimming in fastp and clone calling in MiXCR, and kept productive beta chains. Each CDR3 protein gets just one entry, which takes the most common genes and DNA from the rows behind it. TCRdb, not the authors, supplied the V and J calls. The sample contains about 1.8 million distinct CDR3 sequences, around 48% of them found a single time. Approximately 2.1% of the sample rests with the top ten.

Sequenced material: blood. The receptor chain draws on TRBV7-2 and TRBJ1-2, with 9 bases in between that match TRBD1. The sequence came from a woman aged 40 to 50 in good health. The nucleotides are TGTGCCAGCAGCTTAGACCGACGACAGGGGGACTATGGCTACACCTTC. Translated, this gives CASSLDRRQGDYGYTF.